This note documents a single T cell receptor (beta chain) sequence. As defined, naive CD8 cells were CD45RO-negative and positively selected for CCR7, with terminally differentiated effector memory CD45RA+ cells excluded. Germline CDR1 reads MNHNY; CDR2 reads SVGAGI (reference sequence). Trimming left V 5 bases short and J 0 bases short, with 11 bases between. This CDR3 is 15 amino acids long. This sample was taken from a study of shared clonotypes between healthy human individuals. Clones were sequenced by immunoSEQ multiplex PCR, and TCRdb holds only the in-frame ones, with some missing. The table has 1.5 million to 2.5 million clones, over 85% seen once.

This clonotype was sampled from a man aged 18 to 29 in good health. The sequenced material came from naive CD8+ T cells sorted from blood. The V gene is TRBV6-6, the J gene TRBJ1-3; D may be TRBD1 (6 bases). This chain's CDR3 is CASSDRFGSGNTIYF. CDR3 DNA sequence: TGTGCCAGCAGTGACAGGTTCGGCTCTGGAAACACCATATATTTT.